This note documents a single T cell receptor beta chain sequence. This entry belongs to a study of blood T cell repertoires in COVID-19. Whole-study context: Sites across the United States, Italy and Spain contributed samples from acute and convalescent COVID-19. Sources were T cells, B-cell-depleted T cells, or PBMCs; the material itself was cDNA or gDNA.

Repertoires were generated with immunoSEQ multiplex PCR, while TCRdb's copy carries only in-frame clones and drops some. The data contain under 55,000 clones, approximately 86% of them singletons. V was trimmed by 5 bases and J by 5 bases, leaving 12 bases between them. Germline V gene sequence: CDR1 SGHTA, CDR2 FQGNSA. The CDR3 contains 13 residues. The chain links TRBV7-2 to TRBJ2-5, with D perhaps matching TRBD2 (6 bases). The clonotype was recovered from a woman older than 75 with active COVID-19. Sample: peripheral blood. CDR3 nucleotides: TGTGCCAGCAGCCCCGGACGGGAGGAGACCCAGTACTTC. Amino acid sequence: CASSPGREETQYF.